The T cell receptor beta chain under discussion was sequenced for a study of a mutant IDH1 vaccine in newly diagnosed glioma. The overall study: Patients were pretreated with radiotherapy, temozolomide, or both, mostly both. Findings and caveats of the study: Vaccine-induced responses were seen in 93.3% of patients, spanning several MHC alleles. Shifts in the top peripheral T cell clonotypes seemed unrelated to pseudoprogression.

This sample's time point: baseline, week 1 (first vaccination visit). Treatment meaning: pre-vaccination baseline after standard-of-care therapy. Method: immunoSEQ multiplex PCR; TCRdb's copy keeps in-frame clones and lacks some. The top ten hold 5.3% of the sample, which has about 88,000 clones, over 75% seen once. This clone came up a few times. The antigen remains unidentified. The trim removed 4 bases at V and 1 base at J, leaving 3 bases unmatched. The V gene's germline CDR1 is SNHLY and CDR2 FYNNEI. The CDR3 has 14 residues. Source: PBMCs, taken from a glioma patient treated with radiotherapy, temozolomide or both. The gene calls are TRBV2 and TRBJ2-7; TRBD1 matches at 8 bases. This receptor was identified in a man aged 35 to 55 with glioma. Some clones in this sample may be carry-over from other donors' samples. The CDR3 DNA is TGTGCCAGCAGTGGACAGGGGTTGTCCTACGAGCAGTACTTC. Its protein is CASSGQGLSYEQYF. Drawing the rest from reference TRBV2 and TRBJ2-7, the complete variable domain is EPEVTQTPSHQVTQMGQEVILRCVPISNHLYFYWYRQILGQKVEFLVSFYNNEISEKSEIFDDQFSVERPDGSNFTLKIRSTKLEDSAMYFCASSGQGLSYEQYFGPGTRLTVT.